This T cell receptor beta chain was documented in a study of cytomegalovirus exposure and HLA in healthy donors (dated by TCRdb to between 2016 and 2019). Regarding the complete study: An earlier analysis of roughly 570 of the donors reported approximately 260 Gb of sequence data and 95 million to 140 million unique TCR beta sequences obtained from about 180 million T cells. An early release that covered about 600 HLA-typed donors contained approximately 320 gigabases of sequencing data and 75 million to 100 million unique TCR sequences. Of the 350 to 400 genotyped donors, around 81% fell in the genetic ancestry cluster associated with self-reported Caucasian donors. The aim of the study was to test whether cataloging public T cell receptors could identify signatures of past pathogen exposure. The study profiled the T cell repertoires of about 720 subjects by immunosequencing and related them to cytomegalovirus serostatus. Along with the 666-subject first cohort, a separate validation cohort of roughly 110 different subjects was used. The study combined high-throughput TCR immunosequencing, statistical association of individual TCRs with disease status, and machine learning to predict cytomegalovirus infection status. A later analysis re-analyzed previously published TCR beta repertoires from 666 donors and added high-resolution HLA genotyping to study TCR occurrence patterns. The later analysis used no new phenotypic data to find candidate immune exposures, relying instead on TCR beta sequences and their occurrence across donors. In an earlier analysis of 500 to 650 of the donors, high-throughput TCR beta sequencing was used to judge whether each TCR beta V gene segment behaved as functional or pseudogenic. Alongside the repertoire data, information on donor age, sex, ethnicity and CMV serostatus was compiled. Genome-wide SNP genotypes for about 65% of the roughly 670 donors were used in a later genetic analysis, which treated that subset as a discovery cohort. Every repertoire in the discovery cohort had been generated on one and the same sequencing platform. Both class I and class II loci were covered by HLA typing, at four-digit resolution. Typing coverage varied by locus: roughly 629-640 donors for A, B, C, DRB1 and DQB1; roughly 500 for DQA1; 600 to 610 for DPA1; approximately 470 for DPB1. Roughly 5 DR-DQ haplotypes were handled as single units for association and clustering because linkage in the cohort was strong. On average, roughly 200,000 unique TCR beta nucleotide sequences were sequenced per donor among 398 genotyped donors of the cohort, with 15% to 20% of those sequences being non-productive. Results and caveats for the whole study, not just this receptor: In vitro tests confirmed that a few of the cytomegalovirus-associated TCR beta chains recognize cytomegalovirus antigens. Around 16 rarely observed V segments, including chromosome 9 orphons, were excluded from the earlier analysis of a few hundred of the donors because counts were too low. A further reported finding was that TCR beta sequences accurately predicted the HLA-A and HLA-B alleles for most subjects in the first cohort. Compared with the roughly 700-donor mean, donors in an Asian-associated ancestry cluster had fewer N-insertions in productive TCRs, according to a later genetic analysis. In both the original and validation cohorts, the classifier was reported to diagnose cytomegalovirus status with high specificity and sensitivity. Broadly in line with IMGT annotations, most TCR beta V segments showed up in productive rearrangements about 87% or about 30% of the time in an earlier analysis of approximately 600 of the donors. Because HLA typing was unavailable for some donors at each locus, only the typed subset was used in association tests. In a later analysis, the rate of TCR association differed among HLA loci, with DRB1 alleles having the most associated TCRs and HLA-C alleles having the fewest. A later analysis found that HLA-associated TCR beta chains were more clonally expanded and had lower generation probabilities than equally common non-associated chains. In a later analysis, several top co-occurrence clusters were reported to appear linked to parvovirus B19, influenza, CMV and Epstein-Barr virus. The only immune exposure information available for the cohort was CMV serostatus. An association between a missense DCLRE1C variant and V-gene and J-gene trimming of TCR beta chains was found in a later genetic analysis and replicated in an independent cohort. In this cohort, only TCR beta chains were sequenced, and detectable features were limited by the absence of alpha or paired-chain data. According to a later analysis, most CMV-associated TCR beta chains appeared to be HLA-restricted, and the HLA associations seemed to be driven largely by CMV exposure. In a later analysis, around 17,000 TCR beta sequences were associated with specific HLA alleles at a false discovery rate of 0.05. When HLA alleles, especially DR and DQ, strongly co-occurred, TCR associations were difficult to assign to individual alleles. The authors suggested that the approach could potentially be extended to other disease states and immunological phenotypes. The study listed 150 to 200 TCR beta chains as associated with cytomegalovirus. Correlated functional status among segregating V segments might be attributable to linkage disequilibrium, but an unknown experimental factor could not be ruled out. Some IMGT-functional V segments, including TRBV6-2 and TRBV6-3, could not be distinguished by the 87-base-pair reads and were therefore excluded. While some public TCRs were present in many individuals, most TCR sequences turned up only very rarely across donors. Presence/absence analyses assumed roughly uniform sequencing depth across donors, an assumption that may not hold. A group of highly shared sequence variants was considered likely to be a technical artifact of the sequencing pipeline.

The CDR3 numbers 14 residues from cysteine through phenylalanine. Only CDR3 DNA remains: 42 bases, in frame from the first base. The germline V gene (reference sequence) sets CDR1 to LNHDA and CDR2 to SQIVND. Deletion took 3 bases off V and 5 bases off J, with a span of 13 bases between the germline ends. As to this clone: There is no known antigen for this receptor. Base quality data are lacking; no much larger clone is found one base away.

In total, approximately 690 healthy bone marrow donors made up the cohort. All cohort members were sampled while nominally healthy, although unrecorded immune exposures were likely present. The donor was CMV seropositive and was included in the group of approximately 310 seropositive cohort members. A peripheral blood sample was provided by each donor, and peripheral blood mononuclear cells were used for TCR beta sequencing. Genomic DNA was extracted from the blood cell samples with the Qiagen DNeasy Blood Extraction Kit. The library came from the immunoSEQ multiplex PCR assay. A mixture of 60 forward primers for TCR Vbeta segments and 13 reverse primers for TCR Jbeta segments was used in the multiplex PCR. The CDR3 region of rearranged TCR beta genes was amplified from genomic DNA by a multiplex PCR assay. On the Illumina HiSeq System, the amplified TCR beta libraries were sequenced as 87-base-pair reads. As for how the authors treated the data: In a later analysis, roughly 80 million unique TCR beta chains were counted across the roughly 670 repertoires, and about 9.9 million of these chains were shared by at least two donors. A nearest-neighbor algorithm error-corrected the raw reads and collapsed the reads into unique sequences, merging closely related sequences to remove PCR and sequencing errors. CDR3 sequences were aligned to IMGT reference sequences to assign V, D and J gene segments. Each retained sequence needed at least a six-nucleotide match to both a V gene segment and a J gene segment. A rearrangement was called productive if the CDR3 had no stop codons and remained in frame with V and J, and every other rearrangement was called non-productive. Following IMGT convention, CDR3 was defined as the stretch from the second conserved V-encoded cysteine up to the conserved J-encoded phenylalanine. Sequences without an unambiguous match to a single V gene segment were excluded from the earlier analysis of over 500 of the donors. An earlier analysis of around 600 of the donors classified V segments as functional when productive rearrangements were above 56.7% and as segregating when the standard deviation between donors was above 5%. A statistical classification framework was built for diagnosing cytomegalovirus status from the catalog of TCR beta chain sequences. A later analysis assigned V and J genes by comparing TCR nucleotide sequences with IMGT/GENE-DB human TR gene sequences. The TCRdist pipeline was used in a later analysis to assign CDR3 sequences and most-parsimonious VDJ recombination scenarios. In a later analysis, every TCR beta chain was defined by the combination of its CDR3 amino acid sequence and its V-gene family, and reads without a unique V-gene family were dropped. As a way to deal with suspected cross-contamination and a sequencing artifact, a later analysis dropped approximately 590 nucleotide sequences that were highly shared and had low generation probability. A later analysis calculated a clonal expansion index for each public chain from normalized within-repertoire ranks of inferred template counts. A later analysis computed generation probabilities with a VDJ recombination model fitted to out-of-frame rearrangements, and checked the results against IGoR. Hypergeometric tests were used in a later analysis to score TCR-TCR, TCR-HLA and TCR-CMV co-occurrence, with a repertoire-size bias correction applied to the TCR pairs. To estimate false discovery rates, a later analysis permuted the HLA or CMV assignments 20 times. A later analysis grouped co-occurring TCRs with DBSCAN, adding TCRdist sequence similarity when clustering within HLA-allele-positive subsets. For co-occurrence clustering, repertoires with fewer than 30,000 or more than 120,000 public chains were excluded, along with four to six repertoires with anomalous nucleotide sharing. TCRdb carries this immuneACCESS record with in-frame sequences only. Its versions omit some clonotypes, under half of them owing to an unresolved V gene in the studies checked, with the rest unexplained. Clone size and the V and J calls come from that table; the DNA yielded D and trimming. The sample table contains around 72,000 clones; only one count was recorded for 65% to 70% of them. Of the sample, about a fifth falls within the top ten clones.

This chain joins TRBV19 to TRBJ1-1; TRBD1 is possibly the D segment (6 matching bases). The sequence came from a man in his forties in good health and CMV-seropositive. The sample consisted of PBMCs. CDR3 region: CASSILRGGTEAFF. The DNA sequence is given as TGTGCCAGTAGTATCCTCAGGGGTGGTACTGAAGCTTTCTTT.